The 3 T cell receptor beta chains below all came from one sample that was sequenced in a study of identical twins. TCRdb itself ran the 5' RACE reads through MiXCR, one entry per CDR3 protein. The profile shows a few hundred thousand distinct CDR3 sequences, roughly 8% of them singletons. The sample was also linked to a second study, of yellow fever vaccine responses in identical twins.

Input material: CD8+ T cells sorted from blood. These receptors originate from a woman aged 18-30 years in good health.

This clonotype appeared many times. V usage is TRBV14 and J usage is TRBJ2-1; a possible D gene is TRBD1 (6 bases). This CDR3 has 15 residues. CDR1 is SGHDN, CDR2 FVKESK, per germline. Trimming pared 7 bases from V and 2 bases from J, leaving 15 bases between. CDR3 in amino acids: CASNPIQGTYNEQFF. The CDR3 DNA reads TGTGCCAGCAACCCAATCCAGGGGACCTACAATGAGCAGTTCTTC.

V usage is TRBV20-1 and J usage is TRBJ2-7, with 7 bases matching TRBD1. CDR3 length equals 14 residues. The germline gives CDR1 DFQATT, CDR2 SNEGSKA (reference sequence). The V and J ends lost 0 bases and 1 base, in that order; junction bases with no gene match: 3. CDR3 protein: CSARDPGQSYEQYF. CDR3 DNA: TGCAGTGCTAGAGATCCGGGACAGTCCTACGAGCAGTACTTC.

This clonotype was seen ten or more times. CDR3 region: CATSDLPRRDTGELFF. In DNA, the CDR3 is TGTGCCACCAGTGATTTGCCCCGGAGGGACACCGGGGAGCTGTTTTTT. The J gene is TRBJ2-2, the V gene TRBV24-1, with D possibly TRBD2 on 6 matching bases. Deletions cut 0 bases from V and 3 bases from J, with 10 bases between. This CDR3 has 16 amino acids. Germline values: CDR1 KGHDR, CDR2 SFDVKD.